Each of the 8 T cell receptor beta chains below was sequenced from the same sample in a study of shared clonotypes between healthy human individuals. Only in-frame clones appear in the TCRdb table, and some are missing; sequencing was by immunoSEQ multiplex PCR. The data contain approximately 2.5 million clones, 90% to 95% of them singletons. Sequenced material: naive CD4+ T cells from PBMCs. Subset: CD45RA+ positively selected. The receptors here all came from a man aged 18 to 29 in good health. Some clones in this sample may be carry-over from other donors' samples.

The chain is built from TRBV2 and TRBJ2-5; 8 nucleotides agree with TRBD1. The J call is uncertain, as TRBJ2-7 better fits the DNA end. The CDR3 totals 14 residues. CDR1 and CDR2 from the germline V gene are SNHLY and FYNNEI. As DNA, the CDR3 is TGTGCCAGCAGTACCGACAGGGGCTCCTACGAGCAGTACTTC. Translated, it gives CASSTDRGSYEQYF.

The chain uses TRBV6-5 and TRBJ1-1, with D uncertain. Germline V lookup: CDR1 MNHEY, CDR2 SVGAGI. The CDR3 sequence is 13 residues long. The ends were cut back, 1 base at V and 0 bases at J, with 3 bases in the middle. The CDR3 DNA sequence: TGTGCCAGCAGTTACTGGGTGAACACTGAAGCTTTCTTT. Protein sequence: CASSYWVNTEAFF.

The chain employs TRBV21-1 and TRBJ2-6. TRBV21-1 is an annotated pseudogene. CDR3 length: 17 residues. CDR3: CASSKSLSGAGANVLTF. In nucleotides, the CDR3 is TGTGCCAGCAGCAAATCATTAAGTGGGGCTGGGGCCAACGTCCTGACTTTC.

V usage is TRBV7-2 and J usage is TRBJ2-5, with TRBD2 matching over 13 bases. CDR1 is SGHTA, CDR2 FQGNSA, per germline. V lost 1 base to trimming and J lost 2 bases; unmatched junction nucleotides: 10. The CDR3 is made up of 19 amino acids. The CDR3 sequence is CASSLVPLQLAGGQETQYF. The CDR3, as DNA: TGTGCCAGCAGCTTAGTGCCCCTCCAACTAGCGGGAGGGCAAGAGACCCAGTACTTC.

The genes are TRBV7-2 and TRBJ2-3, with D perhaps TRBD1 or TRBD2 (5 bases each). V gave up 7 bases and J gave up 4 bases, with 21 bases separating them. Per the germline V gene, CDR1 is SGHTA and CDR2 is FQGNSA. The CDR3 totals 16 residues. Here the CDR3 reads CASNFGGWGSSDTQYF. The CDR3 nucleotides read TGTGCCAGCAATTTCGGTGGGTGGGGGAGCTCAGATACGCAGTATTTT.

This sequence joins TRBV5-1 and TRBJ2-1; tentative D call: TRBD2 (7 bases). Per germline, CDR1 SGHRS and CDR2 YFSETQ. This CDR3 has 16 residues. Deletions cut 3 bases from V and 0 bases from J, with 13 bases between. The CDR3 reads CASSSGGRASYNEQFF. DNA for the CDR3: TGCGCCAGCAGCTCGGGGGGCAGGGCCTCCTACAATGAGCAGTTCTTC.

V gene TRBV30 combines with J gene TRBJ1-2; D uncertain. Germline-derived CDR1 and CDR2 are GTSNPN and SVGIG (reference sequence). The V gene lost 3 bases and the J gene lost 4 bases, with 15 bases spanning the gap. This CDR3 is 14 amino acids long. The CDR3 sequence: CAWSGPGTPYGYTF. The CDR3 nucleotides read TGTGCCTGGAGCGGACCAGGCACACCCTATGGCTACACCTTC.

V usage is TRBV5-1 and J usage is TRBJ2-2; 8 nucleotides agree with TRBD2. J gave up 6 bases and V 4 bases, and 11 bases lay outside the gene matches. Germline CDR1 reads SGHRS; CDR2 reads YFSETQ. The CDR3 spans 16 residues. The CDR3 DNA is TGCGCCAGCAGCCGAATCTGGACTAGCCCCCCCGGGGAGCTGTTTTTT. Translating it yields CASSRIWTSPPGELFF.